Following are 26 T cell receptor beta chains from one sample sequenced in a study of T cell responses to AZD1222 COVID-19 vaccine. Method: immunoSEQ multiplex PCR; TCRdb's copy keeps in-frame clones and lacks some. The profile shows 70,000 to 95,000 clones, roughly 86% of them singletons. The starting material was peripheral blood, obtained on day 0 of MenACWY control vaccination. Receptors originate from an adult in good health.

The V gene is TRBV20-1, the J gene TRBJ1-2; D is uncertain. Trimming pared 7 bases from V and 2 bases from J, leaving 8 bases between. The CDR3 covers 11 residues. From germline, CDR1 is DFQATT and CDR2 SNEGSKA (reference sequence). The CDR3: CSESQNYGYTF. CDR3 bases: TGCAGTGAATCGCAGAACTATGGCTACACCTTC.

CDR3 amino acids: CASSPTGGDYGYTF. CDR3 nucleotides: TGTGCCAGCAGCCCTACAGGGGGTGACTATGGCTACACCTTC. The rearrangement links TRBV7-3 to TRBJ1-2; 8 bases are a match to TRBD1. Germline V gene sequence: CDR1 SGHTA, CDR2 FQGTGA. The V and J ends lost 5 bases and 3 bases, in that order; junction bases with no gene match: 5. This CDR3 comprises 14 residues.

This clone was picked up one time. V is TRBV18 and J is TRBJ1-4, with 9 positions matching TRBD1. J was trimmed by 11 bases and V by 3 bases; bases with no gene match: 10. CDR1 is KGHSH and CDR2 is LQKENI in the germline V gene. CDR3 size: 15 residues. In DNA, the CDR3 is TGTGCCAGCTCACCGACTCCGGGACAGGGAGGGAAACTGTTTTTT. This sequence encodes CASSPTPGQGGKLFF. The whole variable domain, remainder taken from reference TRBV18 and TRBJ1-4, is NAGVMQNPRHLVRRRGQEARLRCSPMKGHSHVYWYRQLPEEGLKFMVYLQKENIIDESGMPKERFSAEFPKEGPSILRIQQVVRGDSAAYFCASSPTPGQGGKLFFGSGTQLSVL.

This chain joins TRBV7-2 and TRBJ1-1; 7 positions agree with TRBD1. The CDR3 is made up of 12 amino acids. Germline V gene data show CDR1 as SGHTA and CDR2 as FQGNSA. Unmatched junction bases numbered 7, after V lost 5 bases and J lost 10 bases. This CDR3 is CASSLRGNSAFF. CDR3 nucleotide sequence: TGTGCCAGCAGCCTCAGGGGGAATTCAGCTTTCTTT.

This clone has a single count. CDR3 DNA sequence: TGTGCCAGCAGCGGGGGGACTACTACCTACGAGCAGTACTTC. It encodes CASSGGTTTYEQYF. The J gene is TRBJ2-7, the V gene TRBV9; 7 nucleotides line up with TRBD2. This CDR3 spans 14 amino acids. Trimming at V came to 3 bases and at J to 2 bases, leaving 5 bases not matched to a gene. CDR1 and CDR2 (germline): SGDLS, YYNGEE.

Only one count was recorded for this clone. CDR3 bases: TGTGCCAGCAGAACACCTCAAGGGACAGAATTCTATGGGGGCTACACCTTC. As protein: CASRTPQGTEFYGGYTF. V is TRBV28 and J is TRBJ1-2; TRBD1 agrees at 7 bases. Germline V gene lookup returns CDR1 MDHEN and CDR2 SYDVKM. Germline trimming cut 6 bases from V and 8 bases from J; bases unmatched to any gene: 21. This CDR3 is built from 17 residues.

V gene TRBV7-3 combines with J gene TRBJ2-7; D uncertain. The CDR3 is made up of 13 amino acids. Deletions cut 1 base from V and 6 bases from J, with 10 bases between. CDR1 and CDR2 (germline): SGHTA, FQGTGA. CDR3 bases: TGTGCCAGCAGCTTAATCCCAGTGGCCGAGCAGTACTTC. The encoded protein is CASSLIPVAEQYF.

The V call is TRBV7-9, the J call TRBJ2-7, with 9 bases identical to TRBD1. Per the germline V gene, CDR1 is SEHNR and CDR2 is FQNEAQ (reference sequence). With V trimmed by 8 bases and J by 3 bases, 8 bases remained unmatched. The length of the CDR3 is 14 residues. CDR3 amino acids: CASQPGGQGYEQYF. In DNA, the CDR3 is TGTGCCAGCCAACCCGGGGGACAGGGCTACGAGCAGTACTTC.

The gene calls are TRBV20-1 and TRBJ2-7; a weak D match, TRBD2 (7 bases). Germline CDR1 reads DFQATT; CDR2 reads SNEGSKA (reference sequence). This CDR3 has 13 amino acids. V was shortened by 3 bases and J by 3 bases, with 12 bases between the two germline ends. CDR3 DNA: TGCAGTGCTAGTCCGGGGGGCTACTACGAGCAGTACTTC. Its translation is CSASPGGYYEQYF.

The gene calls are TRBV5-1 and TRBJ1-2; possibly TRBD1 for D (5 bases). CDR3 length: 15 residues. V was cut by 5 bases and J by 3 bases, with 17 bases left in between. Looked up from germline, CDR1 is SGHRS and CDR2 is YFSETQ. Written as DNA, the CDR3 is TGCGCCAGCAGTCCCTCTGGGGGAAGGGACTATGGCTACACCTTC. It is translated as CASSPSGGRDYGYTF.

V is TRBV24-1 and J is TRBJ2-7, with unresolved D. V was cut by 4 bases and J by 4 bases, with 10 bases left in between. Germline V gene data show CDR1 as KGHDR and CDR2 as SFDVKD. The CDR3 length is 13 residues. The CDR3 spells CATSDSQEYEQYF. The CDR3 DNA follows: TGTGCCACCAGTGACTCCCAGGAATACGAGCAGTACTTC.

In this sample, this clone turned up once. V and J are TRBV28 and TRBJ2-7, with 9 bases fitting TRBD1. V dropped 5 bases and J dropped 5; count of bases not matched to a gene: 13. There are 16 residues in the CDR3. Per germline, CDR1 MDHEN and CDR2 SYDVKM. The CDR3 coding sequence is TGTGCCAGCAGTCCGTTTCGGGGACAGGGTAACGACGAGCAGTACTTC. Amino acid sequence: CASSPFRGQGNDEQYF.

This rearrangement joins TRBV28 to TRBJ2-1; D unclear. Deletions cut 8 bases from V and 0 bases from J, with 17 bases between. Germline CDR1 is MDHEN and CDR2 is SYDVKM. This CDR3 contains 16 residues. DNA of the CDR3: TGTGCCAGCGACACCGGTTCCGTTGACTCCTACAATGAGCAGTTCTTC. Protein: CASDTGSVDSYNEQFF. Based on the CDR3 plus reference TRBV28 and TRBJ2-1, the full variable domain is DVKVTQSSRYLVKRTGEKVFLECVQDMDHENMFWYRQDPGLGLRLIYFSYDVKMKEKGDIPEGYSVSREKKERFSLILESASTNQTSMYLCASDTGSVDSYNEQFFGPGTRLTVL.

A note on this clone: One junction end disagrees with the germline gene, perhaps due to a read error. V and J are TRBV18 and TRBJ2-7; D call uncertain. CDR1 is KGHSH and CDR2 is LQKENI in the germline V gene. This CDR3 comprises 13 residues. This CDR3 is CASSPGILYGQYF. CDR3 nucleotide sequence: TGTGCCAGCTCACCGGGGATTCTTTACGGGCAGTACTTC.

The rearrangement uses TRBV6-5 and TRBJ2-7; D remains unclear. Trimming cost V 0 bases and J 1 base, with 10 bases left between them. This CDR3 is built from 15 residues. The V gene's germline CDR1 is MNHEY and CDR2 SVGAGI. The CDR3 loop is CASSYSTANSYEQYF. The CDR3 nucleotides are TGTGCCAGCAGTTACTCGACCGCTAATTCCTACGAGCAGTACTTC.

The chain has TRBV7-8 and TRBJ2-7, with 7 bases lining up with TRBD1. V dropped 5 bases and J dropped 3; count of bases not matched to a gene: 4. Germline CDR1 SGHVS, CDR2 FQNEAQ. The CDR3 loop spans 13 amino acids. The CDR3 protein is CASSTGQNYEQYF. The CDR3 coding sequence is TGTGCCAGCAGCACGGGACAGAACTACGAGCAGTACTTC.

The rearrangement joins TRBV10-2 to TRBJ1-1, with D possibly matching TRBD1 (5 bases). CDR3 length: 15 amino acids. Trimming removed 3 bases at V and 5 bases at J, with 16 bases between. Looked up from germline, CDR1 is WSHSY and CDR2 is SAAADI. The CDR3 DNA sequence: TGCGCCAGCAGTGAAAGGGGACGCCTGGGAACTGAAGCTTTCTTT. This gives the protein CASSERGRLGTEAFF.

The chain recombines TRBV20-1 with TRBJ2-5; D is ambiguous. Germline V lookup: CDR1 DFQATT, CDR2 SNEGSKA (reference sequence). The length of the CDR3 is 10 residues. The germline V and J ends were trimmed by 2 bases and 4 bases, with 2 bases remaining between them. The CDR3 coding sequence is TGCAGTGCTAGATTAGAGACCCAGTACTTC. It is translated as CSARLETQYF.

V is TRBV19 and J is TRBJ1-2, with 7 bases lining up with TRBD1. CDR1 LNHDA and CDR2 SQIVND come from the germline V gene (reference sequence). The V gene end was trimmed by 5 bases and the J gene end by 5 bases; junction bases not matched to a gene: 2. This CDR3 region has 12 residues. CDR3 loop: CASSSGQYGYTF. DNA of the CDR3: TGTGCCAGTAGTTCGGGACAGTATGGCTACACCTTC.

The chain carries TRBV7-2 and TRBJ2-3; D might be TRBD2 (6 bases). V was clipped by 6 bases and J by 0 bases, with 16 bases between them. The CDR3 is 16 amino acids. CDR1 and CDR2 (germline): SGHTA, FQGNSA. The CDR3 sequence: CASRRGTYLSTDTQYF. The DNA for the CDR3 is TGTGCCAGCAGGCGAGGGACTTACTTGAGCACAGATACGCAGTATTTT.

V and J are TRBV6-5 and TRBJ2-1, with TRBD2 as a possible D gene (5 bases). V was pared by 3 bases and J by 12 bases, with 12 bases between. This CDR3 comprises 12 residues. CDR1 is MNHEY and CDR2 is SVGAGI in the germline V gene. The CDR3 loop reads CASSYGGEAQFF. The CDR3 DNA reads as TGTGCCAGCAGTTATGGAGGAGAGGCGCAGTTCTTC.

This chain uses TRBV2 with TRBJ1-2, with 11 bases fitting TRBD1. Germline values: CDR1 SNHLY, CDR2 FYNNEI. The CDR3 extends over 16 amino acids. The V and J ends lost 4 bases and 3 bases, in that order; junction bases with no gene match: 7. CDR3 protein: CASSGTGGTSYYGYTF. The DNA for the CDR3 is TGTGCCAGCAGTGGGACAGGGGGCACCTCCTACTATGGCTACACCTTC. The full variable domain, in which reference TRBV2 and TRBJ1-2 provide the parts outside the CDR3, is EPEVTQTPSHQVTQMGQEVILRCVPISNHLYFYWYRQILGQKVEFLVSFYNNEISEKSEIFDDQFSVERPDGSNFTLKIRSTKLEDSAMYFCASSGTGGTSYYGYTFGSGTRLTVV.

This sequence joins TRBV19 and TRBJ2-5; D remains ambiguous. In germline, CDR1 is LNHDA, CDR2 SQIVND (reference sequence). The V end was cut by 5 bases, the J end by 2 bases, with 18 bases between. There are 16 residues in the CDR3. DNA for the CDR3: TGTGCCAGTAGTCCCCGCCTCCCGGGTCTGCAAGAGACCCAGTACTTC. Protein sequence: CASSPRLPGLQETQYF.

The genes are TRBV9 and TRBJ2-3; D is unresolved. The germline V and J ends were trimmed by 1 base and 6 bases, with 6 bases remaining between them. CDR3 size: 12 residues. CDR1 and CDR2 (germline): SGDLS, YYNGEE. The CDR3 spells CASSVLSDTQYF. CDR3 nucleotide sequence: TGTGCCAGCAGCGTACTTTCCGATACGCAGTATTTT.

The gene calls are TRBV11-3 and TRBJ1-1, with 7 bases matching TRBD1. This CDR3 is 14 amino acids long. CDR1 and CDR2 (germline): SGHNT, YENEEA. V gave up 5 bases and J gave up 5 bases; unmatched junction bases: 8. This CDR3 is CASSATGAGTEAFF. The DNA of the CDR3 is TGTGCCAGCAGCGCCACAGGGGCGGGGACTGAAGCTTTCTTT.

This chain uses TRBV4-1 with TRBJ1-1; the match to TRBD1 covers 8 bases. Per germline, CDR1 MGHRA and CDR2 YSYEKL. V was pared by 5 bases and J by 10 bases, with 12 bases of the junction left unmatched. The CDR3 consists of 14 residues. CDR3: CASSYDRGRVGAFF. In DNA, the CDR3 is TGCGCCAGCAGCTATGACAGGGGAAGGGTGGGAGCTTTCTTT.